This T cell receptor (beta chain) is drawn from a study of graft-versus-host responses after intestinal transplantation. Across the whole study: Recipients underwent multivisceral, liver-intestinal, or isolated intestinal transplants.

The data were produced by immunoSEQ multiplex PCR, yet TCRdb's version contains in-frame clones alone and is incomplete. The profile covers around 67,000 clones, with 90% appearing a single time and less than 5% taken by the ten largest. A remark on this clone: Antigen: not known.

The study's findings and limits: Allografts of patients with graft-donor T cell macrochimerism showed high graft-versus-host to host-versus-graft clone ratios. GvH clones turned up in recipient marrow; some had shown up first in ileum or blood.

The receptor comes from a human donor who was the organ donor for an intestinal transplant. The sample consisted of unstimulated CD8+ T cells sorted from spleen or lymph node cells, taken before transplant.

The CDR3 spells CASSPQLVSNEQFF. In nucleotides, the CDR3 is TGTGCCAGCAGCCCACAACTAGTTTCCAATGAGCAGTTCTTC. This chain links TRBV7-3 with TRBJ2-1, with D perhaps matching TRBD2 (5 bases). The CDR3 length is 14 residues. The V gene lost 5 bases and the J gene lost 6 bases, with 14 bases spanning the gap. CDR1 is SGHTA, CDR2 FQGTGA, per germline.